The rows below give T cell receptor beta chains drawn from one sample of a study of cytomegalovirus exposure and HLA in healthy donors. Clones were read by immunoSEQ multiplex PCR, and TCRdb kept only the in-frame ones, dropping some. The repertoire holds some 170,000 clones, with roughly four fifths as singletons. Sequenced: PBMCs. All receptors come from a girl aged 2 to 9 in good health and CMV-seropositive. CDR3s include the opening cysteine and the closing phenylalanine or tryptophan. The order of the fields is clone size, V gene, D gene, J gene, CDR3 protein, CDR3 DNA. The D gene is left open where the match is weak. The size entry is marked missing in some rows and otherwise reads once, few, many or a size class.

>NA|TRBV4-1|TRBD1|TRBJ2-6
CASSRTRTGGPGANVLTF
TGCGCCAGCAGCCGTACGAGGACAGGGGGCCCTGGGGCCAACGTCCTGACTTTC
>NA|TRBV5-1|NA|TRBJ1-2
CASSLAGGAEGYTF
TGCGCCAGCAGCTTGGCGGGGGGCGCTGAAGGCTACACCTTC
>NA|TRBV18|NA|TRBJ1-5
CASSPRTGMDQPQHF
TGTGCCAGCTCACCACGAACAGGGATGGATCAGCCCCAGCATTTT
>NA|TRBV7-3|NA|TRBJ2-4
CASSRSLAKNIQYF
TGTGCCAGCAGTCGATCACTAGCCAAAAACATTCAGTACTTC
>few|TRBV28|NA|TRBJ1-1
CASKLGGGMNTEAFF
TGTGCCAGCAAATTAGGTGGGGGCATGAACACTGAAGCTTTCTTT
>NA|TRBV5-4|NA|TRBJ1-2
CASSLAGKNGYTF
TGTGCCAGCAGCTTGGCCGGGAAGAATGGCTACACCTTC
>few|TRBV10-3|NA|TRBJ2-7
CAISREELPGHEQYF
TGTGCCATCAGTAGGGAGGAACTGCCGGGCCACGAGCAGTACTTC
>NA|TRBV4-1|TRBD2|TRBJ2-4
CASSQGLGRGAKNIQYF
TGCGCCAGCAGCCAAGGCCTGGGGCGGGGGGCCAAAAACATTCAGTACTTC
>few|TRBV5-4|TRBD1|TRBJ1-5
CASSLQGQPQHF
TGTGCCAGCAGCTTACAGGGGCAGCCCCAGCATTTT
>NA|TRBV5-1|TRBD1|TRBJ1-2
CASSSLDRDYGYTF
TGCGCCAGCAGCTCCCTTGACAGGGACTATGGCTACACCTTC
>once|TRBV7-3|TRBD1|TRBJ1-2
CASSLSGTGVGGYTF
TGTGCCAGCAGCTTATCAGGGACAGGGGTAGGTGGCTACACCTTC
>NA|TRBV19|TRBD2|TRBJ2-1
CASSPTSGRDSYNEQFF
TGTGCCAGTAGTCCCACTAGCGGGAGGGATTCCTACAATGAGCAGTTCTTC
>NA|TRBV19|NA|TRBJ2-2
CASSPVGTPRSGELFF
TGTGCCAGTAGTCCCGTAGGGACTCCAAGGTCTGGGGAGCTGTTTTTT
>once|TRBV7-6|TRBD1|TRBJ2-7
CASSFFLSRDRGTYEQYF
TGTGCCAGCAGCTTTTTTTTAAGTCGGGACAGGGGAACCTACGAGCAGTACTTC
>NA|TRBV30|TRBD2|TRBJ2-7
CAWMLAGAYEQYF
TGTGCCTGGATGCTAGCGGGAGCCTACGAGCAGTACTTC
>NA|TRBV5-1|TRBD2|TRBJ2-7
CASRSASGRGYEQYF
TGCGCCAGCAGGTCCGCCAGCGGGAGGGGCTACGAGCAGTACTTC
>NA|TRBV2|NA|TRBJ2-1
CASRSLSSYNEQFF
TGTGCCAGCAGGAGTCTAAGCTCCTACAATGAGCAGTTCTTC
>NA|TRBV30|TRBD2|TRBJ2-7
CAWLTSGSYEQYF
TGTGCCTGGCTGACTAGCGGGTCCTACGAGCAGTACTTC
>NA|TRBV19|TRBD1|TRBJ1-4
CASSPPTGATNEKLFF
TGTGCCAGTAGTCCCCCCACAGGGGCAACTAATGAAAAACTGTTTTTT
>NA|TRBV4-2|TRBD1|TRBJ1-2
CASSQDRGSDF
TGTGCCAGCAGTCAAGACAGGGGGTCAGACTTC
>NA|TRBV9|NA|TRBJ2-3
CASSKSSTDTQYF
TGTGCCAGCAGCAAATCTAGCACAGATACGCAGTATTTT
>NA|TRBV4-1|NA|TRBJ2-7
CASSPWGQGKYEQYF
TGCGCCAGCAGCCCCTGGGGGCAGGGGAAGTACGAGCAGTACTTC
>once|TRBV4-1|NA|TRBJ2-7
CASSQEATGFSSYEQYF
TGCGCCAGCAGCCAAGAAGCAACCGGGTTTTCCTCCTACGAGCAGTACTTC
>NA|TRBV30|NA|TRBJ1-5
CAWSRVGDQPQHF
TGTGCCTGGAGTCGTGTAGGGGATCAGCCCCAGCATTTT
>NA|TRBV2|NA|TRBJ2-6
CASSEDSSGANVLTF
TGTGCCAGCAGTGAAGACTCCTCTGGGGCCAACGTCCTGACTTTC
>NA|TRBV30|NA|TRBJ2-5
CAWSLNGGGETQYF
TGTGCCTGGAGTCTGAACGGCGGAGGGGAGACCCAGTACTTC
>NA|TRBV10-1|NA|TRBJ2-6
CASSESRASGANVLTF
TGCGCCAGCAGTGAGTCGAGGGCTTCTGGGGCCAACGTCCTGACTTTC
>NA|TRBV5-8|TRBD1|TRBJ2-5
CASSLRTGPYQETQYF
TGTGCCAGCAGCCTCCGGACAGGGCCGTACCAAGAGACCCAGTACTTC
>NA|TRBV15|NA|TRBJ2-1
CATSVRWNEQFF
TGTGCCACCAGCGTGCGGTGGAATGAGCAGTTCTTC
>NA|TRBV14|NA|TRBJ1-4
CASSQFGGISATNEKLFF
TGTGCCAGCAGCCAATTCGGGGGGATCTCCGCAACTAATGAAAAACTGTTTTTT
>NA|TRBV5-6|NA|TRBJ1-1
CASSLAGVGNTEAFF
TGTGCCAGCAGCTTGGCAGGGGTTGGGAACACTGAAGCTTTCTTT
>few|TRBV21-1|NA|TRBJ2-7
CASTPGLALFCREQYF
TGTGCCAGCACTCCGGGACTAGCCCTATTCTGTCGGGAGCAGTACTTC
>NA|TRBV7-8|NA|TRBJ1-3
CASSPSPGGRIGNTIYF
TGTGCCAGCAGCCCGAGCCCCGGGGGGCGAATTGGAAACACCATATATTTT
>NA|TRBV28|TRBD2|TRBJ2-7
CASSLSGRLYEQYF
TGTGCCAGCAGTTTAAGCGGGAGGCTCTACGAGCAGTACTTC
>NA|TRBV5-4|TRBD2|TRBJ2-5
CASSLSGLAEETQYF
TGTGCCAGCAGCTTGAGTGGGCTAGCGGAAGAGACCCAGTACTTC
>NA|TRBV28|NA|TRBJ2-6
CASSATSGANVLTF
TGTGCCAGCAGTGCTACCTCTGGGGCCAACGTCCTGACTTTC
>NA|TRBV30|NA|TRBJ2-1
CAWSVLGSYGGTYNEQFF
TGTGCCTGGAGTGTGTTAGGGTCCTACGGGGGAACCTACAATGAGCAGTTCTTC
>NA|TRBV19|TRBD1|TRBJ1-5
CASKGQGLQPQHF
TGTGCCAGCAAGGGACAGGGGCTACAGCCCCAGCATTTT
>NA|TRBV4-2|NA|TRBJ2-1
CASSHPTNEQFF
TGTGCCAGCAGCCACCCTACCAATGAGCAGTTCTTC